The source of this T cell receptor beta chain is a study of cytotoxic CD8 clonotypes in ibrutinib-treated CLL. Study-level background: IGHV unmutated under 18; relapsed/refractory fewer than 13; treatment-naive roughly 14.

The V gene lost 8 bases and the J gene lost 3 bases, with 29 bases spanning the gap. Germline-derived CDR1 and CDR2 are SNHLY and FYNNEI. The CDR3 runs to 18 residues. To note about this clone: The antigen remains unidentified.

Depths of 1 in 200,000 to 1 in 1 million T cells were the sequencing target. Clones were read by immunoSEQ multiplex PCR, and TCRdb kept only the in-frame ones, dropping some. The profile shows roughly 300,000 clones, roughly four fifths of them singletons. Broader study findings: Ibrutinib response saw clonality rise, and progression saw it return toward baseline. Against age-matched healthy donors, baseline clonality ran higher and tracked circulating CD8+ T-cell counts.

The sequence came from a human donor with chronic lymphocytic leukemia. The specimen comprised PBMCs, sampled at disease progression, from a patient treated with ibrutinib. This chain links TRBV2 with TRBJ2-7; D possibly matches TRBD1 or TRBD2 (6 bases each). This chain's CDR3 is CASLGTTSRREDIYEQYF. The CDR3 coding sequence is TGTGCCAGCCTCGGGACAACCTCTAGGCGGGAAGATATCTACGAGCAGTACTTC.